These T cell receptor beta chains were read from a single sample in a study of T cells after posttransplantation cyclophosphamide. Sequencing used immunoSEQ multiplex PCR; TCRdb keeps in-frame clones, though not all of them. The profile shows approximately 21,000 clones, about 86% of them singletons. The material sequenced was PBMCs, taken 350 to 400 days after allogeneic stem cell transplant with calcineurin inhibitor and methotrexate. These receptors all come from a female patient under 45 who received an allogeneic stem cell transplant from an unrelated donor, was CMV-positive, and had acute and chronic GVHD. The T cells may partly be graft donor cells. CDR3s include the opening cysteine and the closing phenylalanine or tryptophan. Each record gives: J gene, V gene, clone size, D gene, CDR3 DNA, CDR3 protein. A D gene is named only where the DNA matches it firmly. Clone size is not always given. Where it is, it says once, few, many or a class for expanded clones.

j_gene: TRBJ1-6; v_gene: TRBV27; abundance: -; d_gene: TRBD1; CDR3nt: TGTGCCAGCAGTTGGGGACAGGTAGTGACACCCCTCCACTTT; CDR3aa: CASSWGQVVTPLHF
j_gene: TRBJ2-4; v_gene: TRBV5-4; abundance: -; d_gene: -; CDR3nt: TGTGCCAGCAGCGGGGGGGCGAACATTCAGTACTTC; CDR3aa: CASSGGANIQYF
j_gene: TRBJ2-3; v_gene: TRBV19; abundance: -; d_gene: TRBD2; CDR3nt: TGTGCCAGTAGTATTGGCGGGGGGGCGACAGATACGCAGTATTTT; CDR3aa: CASSIGGGATDTQYF
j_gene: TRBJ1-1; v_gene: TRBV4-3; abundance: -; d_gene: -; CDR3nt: TGCGCCAGCAGCCAGAGGAGGGGCACTGAAGCTTTCTTT; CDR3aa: CASSQRRGTEAFF
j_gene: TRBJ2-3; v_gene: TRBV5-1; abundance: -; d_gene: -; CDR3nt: TGCGCCAGCAGCTTGGGTATGGAGGCTAGCACAGATACGCAGTATTTT; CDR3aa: CASSLGMEASTDTQYF
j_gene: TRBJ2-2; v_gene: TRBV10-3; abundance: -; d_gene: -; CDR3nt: TGTGCCATCAGTGTACAGGGTCCACCCGGGGAGCTGTTTTTT; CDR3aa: CAISVQGPPGELFF
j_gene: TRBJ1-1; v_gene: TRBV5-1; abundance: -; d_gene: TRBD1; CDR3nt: TGCGCCAGCAGCTTTGGGACAGGGGGAAGCCTGACTGAAGCTTTCTTT; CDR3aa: CASSFGTGGSLTEAFF
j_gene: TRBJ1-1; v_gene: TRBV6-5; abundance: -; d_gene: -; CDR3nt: TGTGCCAGCGGCTCTACTTGGGGCTACACTGAAGCTTTCTTT; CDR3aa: CASGSTWGYTEAFF
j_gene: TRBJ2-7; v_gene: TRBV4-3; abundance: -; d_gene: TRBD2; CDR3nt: TGCGCCAGCAGCCAAGAATTAGCGGGGCTTACCTACGAGCAGTACTTC; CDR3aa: CASSQELAGLTYEQYF
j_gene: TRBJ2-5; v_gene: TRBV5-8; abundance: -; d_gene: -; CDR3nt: TGTGCCAGCAGCCTAATGCGGGTGAAGTACCAAGAGACCCAGTACTTC; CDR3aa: CASSLMRVKYQETQYF
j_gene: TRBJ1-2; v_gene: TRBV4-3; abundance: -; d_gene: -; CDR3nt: TGCGCCAGCAGCCCGGACACTAACTATGGCTACACCTTC; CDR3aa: CASSPDTNYGYTF
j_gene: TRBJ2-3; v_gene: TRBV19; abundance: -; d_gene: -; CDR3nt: TGTGCCAGTAGCCCTTGGCCCACAGATACGCAGTATTTT; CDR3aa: CASSPWPTDTQYF
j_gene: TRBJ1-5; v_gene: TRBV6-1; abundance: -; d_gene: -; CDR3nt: TGTGCCACCCTAGCGCATAGCAATCAGCCCCAGCATTTT; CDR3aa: CATLAHSNQPQHF
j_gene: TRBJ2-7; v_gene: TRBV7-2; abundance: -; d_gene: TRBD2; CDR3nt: TGTGCCAGCAGCTTCTTAGCGGGAGACCACTACGAGCAGTACTTC; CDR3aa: CASSFLAGDHYEQYF
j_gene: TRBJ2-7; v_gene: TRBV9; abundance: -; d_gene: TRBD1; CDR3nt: TGTGCCAGCAGCGGGGGACAGGGGCCCTACGAGCAGTACTTC; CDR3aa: CASSGGQGPYEQYF
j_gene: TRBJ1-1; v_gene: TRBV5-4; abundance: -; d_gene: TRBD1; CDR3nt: TGTGCCAGCAGTACCCGGACTGGGACAGGGGGTGGGTGGCAAGCTTTCTTT; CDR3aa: CASSTRTGTGGGWQAFF
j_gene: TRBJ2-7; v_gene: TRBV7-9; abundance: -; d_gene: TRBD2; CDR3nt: TGTGCCAGCAGCTTCAGCGGGGGATCCTACGAGCAGTACTTC; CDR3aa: CASSFSGGSYEQYF
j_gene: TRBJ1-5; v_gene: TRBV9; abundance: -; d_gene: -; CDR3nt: TGTGCCAGCAGCGTCGGAGACAATCAGCCCCAGCATTTT; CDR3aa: CASSVGDNQPQHF
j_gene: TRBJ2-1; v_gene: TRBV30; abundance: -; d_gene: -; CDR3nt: TGTGCCTGGAGTGTAACAGGGAGCAATGAGCAGTTCTTC; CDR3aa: CAWSVTGSNEQFF
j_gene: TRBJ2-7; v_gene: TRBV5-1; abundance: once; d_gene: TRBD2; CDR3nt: TGCGCCAGCTCCCGGGGGGAGTACGAGCAGTACTTC; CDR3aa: CASSRGEYEQYF
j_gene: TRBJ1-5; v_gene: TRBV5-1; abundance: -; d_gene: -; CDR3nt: TGCGCCAGCAGCCCAGGGGACCCTAATCAGCCCCAGCATTTT; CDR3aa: CASSPGDPNQPQHF
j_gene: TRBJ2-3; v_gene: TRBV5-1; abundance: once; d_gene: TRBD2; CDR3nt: TGCGCCAGCAGCTTAAACCTAGCGGGGGCGGGAGATACGCAGTATTTT; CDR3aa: CASSLNLAGAGDTQYF
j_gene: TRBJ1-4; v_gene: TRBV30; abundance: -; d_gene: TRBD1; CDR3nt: TGTGCCTGGAAACGGGACAGCCATGAAAAACTGTTTTTT; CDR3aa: CAWKRDSHEKLFF
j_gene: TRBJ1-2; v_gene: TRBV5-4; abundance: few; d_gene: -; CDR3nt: TGTGCCAGCGGAGTTGCGGGGGTTAGTGGCTACACCTTC; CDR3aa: CASGVAGVSGYTF
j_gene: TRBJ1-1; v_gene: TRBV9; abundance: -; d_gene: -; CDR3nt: TGTGCCAGCAGCCTAGCAGGGAACACTGAAGCTTTCTTT; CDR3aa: CASSLAGNTEAFF
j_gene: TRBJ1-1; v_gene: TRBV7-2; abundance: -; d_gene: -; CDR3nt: TGTGCCAGCAGCGACGGGAGAGGGAACACTGAAGCTTTCTTT; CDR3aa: CASSDGRGNTEAFF
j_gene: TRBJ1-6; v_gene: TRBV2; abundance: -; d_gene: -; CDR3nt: TGTGCCAGCAATTTTGGGAGGGATAATTCACCCCTCCACTTT; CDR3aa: CASNFGRDNSPLHF
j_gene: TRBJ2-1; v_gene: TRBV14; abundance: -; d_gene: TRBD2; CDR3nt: TGTGCCAGCAGCCCGTATAGCGGGTACCACAATGAGCAGTTCTTC; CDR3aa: CASSPYSGYHNEQFF
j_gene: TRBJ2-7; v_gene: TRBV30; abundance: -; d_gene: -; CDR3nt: TGTGCCAGCACCCGCTTCGACGAGCAGTACTTC; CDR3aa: CASTRFDEQYF
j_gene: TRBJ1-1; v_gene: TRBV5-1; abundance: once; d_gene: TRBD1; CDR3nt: TGCGCCAGCAGCAGGGGACAGGGGAATTTGAACACTGAAGCTTTCTTT; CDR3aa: CASSRGQGNLNTEAFF
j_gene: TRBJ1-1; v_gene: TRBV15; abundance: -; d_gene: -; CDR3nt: TGTGCCACCAGCACCCATTGGGAGATCACTGAAGCTTTCTTT; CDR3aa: CATSTHWEITEAFF
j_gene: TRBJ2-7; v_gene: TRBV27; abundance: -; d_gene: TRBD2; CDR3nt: TGTGCCAGCAGTTTAGGGGCGGGGGGCTGGGAGCAGTACTTC; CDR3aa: CASSLGAGGWEQYF
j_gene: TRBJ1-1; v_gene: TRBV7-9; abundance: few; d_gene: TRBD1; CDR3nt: TGTGCCAGCAGCTTATGGACAGGGGGCTTCGGCACTGAAGCTTTCTTT; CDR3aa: CASSLWTGGFGTEAFF
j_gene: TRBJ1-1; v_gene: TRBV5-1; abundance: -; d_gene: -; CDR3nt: TGCGCCAGCAGCTTGGAGTTCGGGAAGGATACTGAAGCTTTCTTT; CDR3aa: CASSLEFGKDTEAFF
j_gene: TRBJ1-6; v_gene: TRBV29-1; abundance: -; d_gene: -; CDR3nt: TGCAGCGTGCAGGGAGGCTATAATTCACCCCTCCACTTT; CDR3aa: CSVQGGYNSPLHF
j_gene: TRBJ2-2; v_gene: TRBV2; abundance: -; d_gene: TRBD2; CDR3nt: TGTGCCAGCAGTGGGGGGAGGGTTCTGCCCGGGGAGCTGTTTTTT; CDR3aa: CASSGGRVLPGELFF
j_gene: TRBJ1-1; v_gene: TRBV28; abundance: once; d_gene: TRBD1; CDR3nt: TGTGCCAGCAGCCACAGGGGGCTCAATGAAGCTTTCTTT; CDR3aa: CASSHRGLNEAFF